The present T cell receptor (beta chain) was sequenced within a study of blood T cell repertoires in COVID-19. Whole-study context: There were acute and convalescent COVID-19 samples, and they came from the United States, Italy and Spain. T cells, B-cell-depleted T cells, or PBMCs supplied cDNA or gDNA.

How the authors handled the data: From reference gene primer amplification, estimates of nucleated cell counts were derived. Clones were read by immunoSEQ multiplex PCR, and TCRdb kept only the in-frame ones, dropping some. V, J and clone size are those of that table, while D and trimming were read from the DNA. Altogether about 100,000 clones are present, more than 65% being singletons, with the ten largest covering around 30%. CDR3 length: 14 amino acids. Germline CDR1 MNHEY, CDR2 SMNVEV (reference sequence). Trimming pared 6 bases from V and 1 base from J, leaving 12 bases between. The clonotype was recovered from a man between 70 and 80 years old with active or convalescent COVID-19. Sample: peripheral blood. The chain has TRBV27 and TRBJ1-1; D gene ambiguous. CDR3 region: CASRVGRGNTEAFF. In nucleotides, the CDR3 is TGTGCCAGCAGAGTTGGACGGGGGAACACTGAAGCTTTCTTT.